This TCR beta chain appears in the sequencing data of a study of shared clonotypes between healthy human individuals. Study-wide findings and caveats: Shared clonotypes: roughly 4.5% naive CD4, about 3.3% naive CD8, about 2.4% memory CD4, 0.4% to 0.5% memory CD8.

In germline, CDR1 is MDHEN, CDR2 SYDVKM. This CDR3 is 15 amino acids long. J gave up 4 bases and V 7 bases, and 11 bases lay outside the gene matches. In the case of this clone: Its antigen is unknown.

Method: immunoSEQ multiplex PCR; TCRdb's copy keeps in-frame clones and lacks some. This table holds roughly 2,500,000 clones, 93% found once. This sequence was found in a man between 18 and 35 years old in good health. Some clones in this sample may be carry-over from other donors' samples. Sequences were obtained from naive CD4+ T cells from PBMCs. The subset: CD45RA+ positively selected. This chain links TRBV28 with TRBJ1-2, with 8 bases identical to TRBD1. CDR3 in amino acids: CASTLRSQGGYGYTF. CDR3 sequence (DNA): TGTGCCAGCACTCTAAGATCACAGGGGGGCTATGGCTACACCTTC.